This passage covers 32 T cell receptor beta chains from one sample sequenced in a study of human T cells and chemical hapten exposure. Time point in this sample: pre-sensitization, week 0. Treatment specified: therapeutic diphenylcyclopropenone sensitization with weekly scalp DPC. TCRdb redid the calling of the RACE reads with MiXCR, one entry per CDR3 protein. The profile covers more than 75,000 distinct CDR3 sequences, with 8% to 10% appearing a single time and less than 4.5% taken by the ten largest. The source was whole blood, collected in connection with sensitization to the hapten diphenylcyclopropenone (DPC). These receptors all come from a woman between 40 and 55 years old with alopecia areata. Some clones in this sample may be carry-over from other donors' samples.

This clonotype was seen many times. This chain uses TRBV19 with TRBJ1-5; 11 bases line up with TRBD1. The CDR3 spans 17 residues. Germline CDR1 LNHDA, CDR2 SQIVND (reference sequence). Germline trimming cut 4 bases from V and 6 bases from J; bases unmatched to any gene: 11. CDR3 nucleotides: TGTGCCAGTAGTAACCGAAAGGACAGGGGGCTCGGTCAGCCCCAGCATTTT. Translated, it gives CASSNRKDRGLGQPQHF.

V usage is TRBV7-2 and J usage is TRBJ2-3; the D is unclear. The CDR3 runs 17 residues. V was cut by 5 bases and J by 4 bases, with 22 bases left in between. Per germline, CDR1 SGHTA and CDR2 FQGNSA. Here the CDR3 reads CASSPRSGVPVADTQYF. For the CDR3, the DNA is TGTGCCAGCAGCCCCCGCTCTGGGGTCCCCGTAGCAGATACGCAGTATTTT.

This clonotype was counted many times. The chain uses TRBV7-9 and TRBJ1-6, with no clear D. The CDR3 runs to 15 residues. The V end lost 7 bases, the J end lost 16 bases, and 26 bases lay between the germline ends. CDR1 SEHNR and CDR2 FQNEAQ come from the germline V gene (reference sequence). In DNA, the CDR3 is TGTGCCAGCACGACGGAGAGCTCCTATAATTCACTTCTCCACTTT. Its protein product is CASTTESSYNSLLHF.

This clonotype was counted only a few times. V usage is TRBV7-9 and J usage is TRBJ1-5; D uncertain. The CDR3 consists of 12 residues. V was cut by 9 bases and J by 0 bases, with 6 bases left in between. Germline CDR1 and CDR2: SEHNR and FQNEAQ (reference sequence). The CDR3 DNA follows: TGTGCCAGTGGACGTAGCAATCAGCCCCAGCATTTT. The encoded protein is CASGRSNQPQHF.

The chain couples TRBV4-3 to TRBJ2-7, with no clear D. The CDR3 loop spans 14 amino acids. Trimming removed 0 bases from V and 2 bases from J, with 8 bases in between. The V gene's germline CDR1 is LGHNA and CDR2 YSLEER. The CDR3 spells CASSQDKSAYEQYF. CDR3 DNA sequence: TGCGCCAGCAGCCAAGATAAGTCAGCCTACGAGCAGTACTTC.

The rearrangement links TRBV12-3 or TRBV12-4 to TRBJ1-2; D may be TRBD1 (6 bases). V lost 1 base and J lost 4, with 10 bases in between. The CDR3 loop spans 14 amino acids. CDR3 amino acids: CASSLGDIVYGYTF. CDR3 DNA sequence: TGTGCCAGCAGTTTAGGGGACATCGTCTATGGCTACACCTTC.

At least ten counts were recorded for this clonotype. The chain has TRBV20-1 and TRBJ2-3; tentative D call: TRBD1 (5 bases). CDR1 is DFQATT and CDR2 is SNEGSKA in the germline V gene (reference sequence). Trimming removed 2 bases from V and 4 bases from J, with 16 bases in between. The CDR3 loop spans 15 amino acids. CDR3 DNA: TGCAGTGCTAGACGTGGTTTTGCAGGGCCAGATACGCAGTATTTT. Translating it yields CSARRGFAGPDTQYF.

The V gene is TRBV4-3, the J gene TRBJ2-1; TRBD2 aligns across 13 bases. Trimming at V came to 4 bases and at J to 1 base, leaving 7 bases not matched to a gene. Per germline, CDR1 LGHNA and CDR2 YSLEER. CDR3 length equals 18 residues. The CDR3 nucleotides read TGCGCCAGCAGCCGCCAGACTAGCGGGGGGTCTTCCTACAATGAGCAGTTCTTC. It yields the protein CASSRQTSGGSSYNEQFF.

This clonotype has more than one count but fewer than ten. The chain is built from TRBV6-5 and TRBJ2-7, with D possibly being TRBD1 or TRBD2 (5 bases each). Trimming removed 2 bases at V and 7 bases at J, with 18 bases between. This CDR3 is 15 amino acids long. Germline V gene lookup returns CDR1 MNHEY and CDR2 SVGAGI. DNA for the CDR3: TGTGCCAGCAGTTACGTGGGTCCCTCCTGGGGGGAGCAGTACTTC. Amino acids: CASSYVGPSWGEQYF.

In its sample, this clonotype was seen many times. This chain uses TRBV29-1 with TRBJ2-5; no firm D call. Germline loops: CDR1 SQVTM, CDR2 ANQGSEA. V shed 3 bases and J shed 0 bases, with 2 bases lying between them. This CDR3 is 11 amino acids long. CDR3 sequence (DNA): TGCAGCGTTGAGCACCAAGAGACCCAGTACTTC. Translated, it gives CSVEHQETQYF.

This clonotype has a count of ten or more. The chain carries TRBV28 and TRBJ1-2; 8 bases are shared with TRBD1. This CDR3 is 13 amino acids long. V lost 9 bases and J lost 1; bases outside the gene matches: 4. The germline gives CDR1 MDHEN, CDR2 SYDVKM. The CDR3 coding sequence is TGTGCCAGTTGGACAGGGCTTAACTATGGCTACACCTTC. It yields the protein CASWTGLNYGYTF.

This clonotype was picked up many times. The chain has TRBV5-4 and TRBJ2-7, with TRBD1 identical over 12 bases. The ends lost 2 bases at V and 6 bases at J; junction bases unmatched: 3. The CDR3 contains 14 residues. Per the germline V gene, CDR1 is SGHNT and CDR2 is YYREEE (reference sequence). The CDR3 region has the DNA TGTGCCAGCAGCTTCGGGACAGGGGGCTTCGAGCAGTACTTC. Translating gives CASSFGTGGFEQYF.

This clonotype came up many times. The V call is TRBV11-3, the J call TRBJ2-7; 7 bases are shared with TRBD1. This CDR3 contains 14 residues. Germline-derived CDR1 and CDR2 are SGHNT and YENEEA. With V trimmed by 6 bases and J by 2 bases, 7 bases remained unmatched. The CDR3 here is CASSFSGTAYEQYF. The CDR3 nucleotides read TGTGCCAGCAGTTTTTCCGGGACAGCCTACGAGCAGTACTTC.

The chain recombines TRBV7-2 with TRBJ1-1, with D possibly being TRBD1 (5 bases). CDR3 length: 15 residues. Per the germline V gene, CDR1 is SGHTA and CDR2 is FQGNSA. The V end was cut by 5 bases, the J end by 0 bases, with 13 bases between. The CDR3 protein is CASSPGTGMNTEAFF. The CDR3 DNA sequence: TGTGCCAGCAGCCCTGGGACGGGGATGAACACTGAAGCTTTCTTT.

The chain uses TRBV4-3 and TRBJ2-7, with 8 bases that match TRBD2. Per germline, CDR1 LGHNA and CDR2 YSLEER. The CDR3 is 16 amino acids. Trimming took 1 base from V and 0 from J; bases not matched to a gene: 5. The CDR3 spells CASSQVVAGPSYEQYF. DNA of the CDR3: TGCGCCAGCAGCCAAGTGGTAGCGGGACCCTCCTACGAGCAGTACTTC.

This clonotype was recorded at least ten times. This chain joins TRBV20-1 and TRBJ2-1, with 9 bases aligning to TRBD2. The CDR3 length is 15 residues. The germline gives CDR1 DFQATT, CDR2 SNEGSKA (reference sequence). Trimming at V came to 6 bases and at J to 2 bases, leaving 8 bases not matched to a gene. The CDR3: CSAPWRGGPYNEQFF. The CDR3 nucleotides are TGCAGTGCCCCCTGGCGGGGGGGCCCCTACAATGAGCAGTTCTTC.

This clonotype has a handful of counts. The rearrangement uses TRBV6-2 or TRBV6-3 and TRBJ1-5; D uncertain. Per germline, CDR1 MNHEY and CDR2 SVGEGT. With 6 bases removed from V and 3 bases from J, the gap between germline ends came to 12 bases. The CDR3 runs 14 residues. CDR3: CASRVIGNNQPQHF. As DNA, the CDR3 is TGTGCCAGCAGGGTCATTGGGAACAATCAGCCCCAGCATTTT.

The CDR3 is CASANRGSNQPQHF. The CDR3 region has the DNA TGTGCCAGCGCTAACAGGGGGAGCAATCAGCCCCAGCATTTT. This rearrangement joins TRBV28 to TRBJ1-5, with 8 bases lining up with TRBD1. Germline V CDR1 and CDR2: MDHEN, SYDVKM. The CDR3 covers 14 residues. The J segment lost 1 base and the V segment lost 8 bases, leaving 4 bases of the junction unmatched.

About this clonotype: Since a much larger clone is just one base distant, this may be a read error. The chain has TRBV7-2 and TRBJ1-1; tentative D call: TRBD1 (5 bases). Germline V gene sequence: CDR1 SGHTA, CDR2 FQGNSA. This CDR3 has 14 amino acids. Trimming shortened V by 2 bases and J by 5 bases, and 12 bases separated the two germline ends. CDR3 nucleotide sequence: TGTGCCAGCAGCTTAAACTCCGGGGCGACTGAAGCTTTCTTT. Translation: CASSLNSGATEAFF.

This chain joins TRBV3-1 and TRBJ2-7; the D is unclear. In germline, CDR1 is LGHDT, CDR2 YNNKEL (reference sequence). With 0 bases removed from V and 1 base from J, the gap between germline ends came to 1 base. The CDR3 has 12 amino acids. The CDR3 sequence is CASSQESYEQYF. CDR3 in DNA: TGTGCCAGCAGCCAAGAGTCCTACGAGCAGTACTTC.

The CDR3 here is CASSIEGTVNQPQHF. The CDR3 DNA is TGTGCCAGTAGTATAGAAGGGACAGTGAATCAGCCCCAGCATTTT. J is TRBJ1-5 and V is TRBV19, with 7 bases matching TRBD1. The CDR3 contains 15 residues. Losses at the gene ends were 0 bases for V and 4 bases for J; bases not matched to a gene: 3. From germline, CDR1 is LNHDA and CDR2 SQIVND (reference sequence).

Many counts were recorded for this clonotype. CDR3 amino acids: CAIRATLEASPLHF. In DNA, the CDR3 is TGTGCCATCAGGGCGACGTTGGAGGCTTCACCCCTCCACTTT. The rearrangement uses TRBV10-3 and TRBJ1-6; D gene ambiguous. The CDR3 covers 14 residues. The germline CDR1 and CDR2 sequences are ENHRY and SYGVKD. Trimming stripped 6 bases from V and 9 bases from J, with 15 bases between.

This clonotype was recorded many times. The CDR3 loop reads CASSESVAGGIGNEQFF. In DNA, the CDR3 is TGTGCCAGCAGTGAGTCGGTAGCGGGGGGTATAGGGAATGAGCAGTTCTTC. The chain recombines TRBV6-1 with TRBJ2-1; 10 bases agree with TRBD2. Germline lookup yields CDR1 MNHNS and CDR2 SASEGT. The J segment lost 7 bases and the V segment lost 3 bases, leaving 12 bases of the junction unmatched. This CDR3 has 17 residues.

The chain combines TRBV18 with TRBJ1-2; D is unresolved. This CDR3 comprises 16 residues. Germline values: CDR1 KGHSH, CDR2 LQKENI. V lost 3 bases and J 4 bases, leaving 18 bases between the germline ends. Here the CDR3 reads CASSPIPVAEVYGYTF. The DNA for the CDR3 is TGTGCCAGCTCACCGATCCCGGTGGCAGAGGTCTATGGCTACACCTTC.

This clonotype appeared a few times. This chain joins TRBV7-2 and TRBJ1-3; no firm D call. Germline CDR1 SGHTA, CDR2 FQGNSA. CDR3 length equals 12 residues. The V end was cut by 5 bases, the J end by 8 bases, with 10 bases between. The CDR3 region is CASSPRSHTIYF. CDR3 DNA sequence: TGTGCCAGCAGCCCCCGGAGCCACACCATATATTTT.

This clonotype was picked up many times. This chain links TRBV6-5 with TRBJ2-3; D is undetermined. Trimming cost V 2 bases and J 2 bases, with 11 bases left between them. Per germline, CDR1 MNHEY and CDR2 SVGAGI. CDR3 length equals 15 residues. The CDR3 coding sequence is TGTGCCAGCAGTTACGCGGACCGATACACAGATACGCAGTATTTT. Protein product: CASSYADRYTDTQYF.

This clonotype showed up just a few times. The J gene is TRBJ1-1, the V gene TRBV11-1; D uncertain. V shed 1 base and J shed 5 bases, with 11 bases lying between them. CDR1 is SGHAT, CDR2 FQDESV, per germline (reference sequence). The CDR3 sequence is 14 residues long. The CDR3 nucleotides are TGTGCCAGCAGCTTAGTAAAGGGTGGTACTGAAGCTTTCTTT. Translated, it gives CASSLVKGGTEAFF.

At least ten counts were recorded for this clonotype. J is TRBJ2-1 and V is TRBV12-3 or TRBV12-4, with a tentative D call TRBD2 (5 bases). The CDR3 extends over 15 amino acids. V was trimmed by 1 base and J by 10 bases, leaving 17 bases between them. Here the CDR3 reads CASSLGGSILGEQFF. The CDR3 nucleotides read TGTGCCAGCAGTTTAGGAGGGTCCATCCTGGGCGAGCAGTTCTTC.

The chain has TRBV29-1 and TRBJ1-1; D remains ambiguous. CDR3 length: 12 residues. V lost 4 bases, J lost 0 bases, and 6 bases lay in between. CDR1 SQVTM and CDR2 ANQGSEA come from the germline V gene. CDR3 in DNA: TGCAGCGTTGGACTGATGAACACTGAAGCTTTCTTT. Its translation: CSVGLMNTEAFF.

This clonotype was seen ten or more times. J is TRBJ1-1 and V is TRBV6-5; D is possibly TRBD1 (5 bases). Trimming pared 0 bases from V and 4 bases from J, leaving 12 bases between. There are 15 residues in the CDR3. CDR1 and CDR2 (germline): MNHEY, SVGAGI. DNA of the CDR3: TGTGCCAGCAGTTACTCGATTCAGGGAAGCACTGAAGCTTTCTTT. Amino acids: CASSYSIQGSTEAFF.

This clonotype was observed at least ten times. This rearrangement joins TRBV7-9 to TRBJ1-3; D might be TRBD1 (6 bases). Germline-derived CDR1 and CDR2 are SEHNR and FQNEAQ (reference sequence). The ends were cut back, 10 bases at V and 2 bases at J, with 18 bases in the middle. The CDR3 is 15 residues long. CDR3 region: CATSALSGAGNTIYF. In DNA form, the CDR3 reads TGTGCCACCTCAGCTTTATCAGGGGCTGGAAACACCATATATTTT.

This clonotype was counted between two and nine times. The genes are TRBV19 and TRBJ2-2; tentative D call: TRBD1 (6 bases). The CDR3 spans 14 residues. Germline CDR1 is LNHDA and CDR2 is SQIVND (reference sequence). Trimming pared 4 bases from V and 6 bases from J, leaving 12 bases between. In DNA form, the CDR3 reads TGTGCCAGTAGTACGTCAGGGGTACCCGGGGAGCTGTTTTTT. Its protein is CASSTSGVPGELFF.